One sample yielded the 11 T cell receptor beta chains listed below, sequenced in a study of blood T cell repertoires in COVID-19 (dated by TCRdb to 2019 to 2021). Libraries came from the immunoSEQ multiplex PCR assay. Entries here come from immuneACCESS through TCRdb and include only in-frame sequences with V and J called. Some clones fail to appear in such tables; in the studies checked, an unresolved V gene covers under half of the shortfall, and the cause of the remainder is unknown. The sample table contains around 300,000 clones; only one count was recorded for less than 90% of them. The ten largest clones represent 3% of the sample. Material for sequencing was PBMCs or T cells enriched from blood (not recorded which). The receptors were gathered from a woman aged 45-65 years who had recovered from COVID-19.

The gene calls are TRBV6-5 and TRBJ2-7; D is perhaps TRBD2 (5 bases). The V end lost 4 bases, the J end lost 2 bases, and 18 bases lay between the germline ends. CDR1 MNHEY and CDR2 SVGAGI come from the germline V gene. This CDR3 has 16 residues. CDR3 protein: CASSSIVGNRAYEQYF. CDR3 in DNA: TGTGCCAGCAGTTCTATCGTCGGGAACCGGGCCTACGAGCAGTACTTC.

The chain employs TRBV4-3 and TRBJ2-7, with 9 bases fitting TRBD2. There are 16 residues in the CDR3. Unmatched junction bases numbered 9, after V lost 0 bases and J lost 6 bases. The V gene's germline CDR1 is LGHNA and CDR2 YSLEER. CDR3 coding DNA: TGCGCCAGCAGCCAAGAGACTAGCGGACTCTCACGCGAGCAGTACTTC. Amino acids: CASSQETSGLSREQYF.

The J gene is TRBJ2-7, the V gene TRBV21-1; TRBD1 was called by the table and not checked on the DNA. TRBV21-1 is a known pseudogene. CDR3 length: 21 residues. In DNA, the CDR3 is TGTGCCAGCAGCAATAAATATCGGGTAGGGCAGGGGGAGACTTTTTCCTACGAGCAGTACTTC. As protein: CASSNKYRVGQGETFSYEQYF.

The chain has TRBV7-9 and TRBJ1-5; D gene ambiguous. The CDR3 contains 15 residues. Trimming pared 6 bases from V and 5 bases from J, leaving 17 bases between. Germline loops: CDR1 SEHNR, CDR2 FQNEAQ (reference sequence). DNA of the CDR3: TGTGCCAGCAGTCCGGACTTGACATTTGATCAGCCCCAGCATTTT. It specifies CASSPDLTFDQPQHF.

The chain is built from TRBV6-4 and TRBJ2-1; the match to TRBD2 covers 11 bases. Germline V lookup: CDR1 MRHNA, CDR2 SNTAGT. The CDR3 has 15 residues. V shed 5 bases and J 8 bases; nucleotides not matched to a gene: 8. The CDR3, as DNA: TGTGCCAGCAGTAAACTTAGCGGGAGGGAGGATGAGCAGTTCTTC. Protein product: CASSKLSGREDEQFF.

V and J are TRBV12-3 or TRBV12-4 and TRBJ2-7; 7 bases are a match to TRBD2. This CDR3 is built from 13 residues. V was pared by 6 bases and J by 2 bases, with 4 bases of the junction left unmatched. Here the CDR3 DNA reads TGTGCCAGCAGGTCGGGACTAACCTACGAGCAGTACTTC. The encoded protein is CASRSGLTYEQYF.

The rearrangement uses TRBV6-5 and TRBJ2-7; 10 positions match TRBD1. V gave up 4 bases and J gave up 5 bases; unmatched junction bases: 5. The CDR3 is 14 residues long. Germline lookup yields CDR1 MNHEY and CDR2 SVGAGI. The CDR3 bases are TGTGCCAGCAGTTCCGGGACAGGGGTCGACGAGCAGTACTTC. It yields the protein CASSSGTGVDEQYF.

This clone is a singleton in its sample. V and J are TRBV6-5 and TRBJ2-1; 9 positions agree with TRBD2. CDR3 length equals 15 residues. The ends lost 6 bases at V and 5 bases at J; junction bases unmatched: 8. The germline V gene has CDR1 MNHEY and CDR2 SVGAGI. The CDR3 region is CASRSGTSRDNEQFF. CDR3 DNA sequence: TGTGCCAGCAGGTCGGGGACTAGCCGGGACAATGAGCAGTTCTTC.

This sequence joins TRBV4-2 and TRBJ2-7; maybe TRBD2 (6 bases). Germline-derived CDR1 and CDR2 are LGHNA and YNFKEQ. The CDR3 sequence is 16 residues long. The V gene lost 0 bases and the J gene lost 5 bases, with 17 bases spanning the gap. The CDR3 sequence: CASSQDVTGSTHEQYF. The CDR3 DNA reads TGTGCCAGCAGCCAAGACGTCACCGGGAGTACGCACGAGCAGTACTTC.

This chain uses TRBV30 with TRBJ1-1; D is possibly TRBD1 (6 bases). CDR1 and CDR2 from the germline V gene are GTSNPN and SVGIG (reference sequence). The CDR3 consists of 12 residues. V was clipped by 5 bases and J by 3 bases, with 10 bases between them. The CDR3 loop reads CAWYRVDTEAFF. For the CDR3, the DNA is TGTGCCTGGTACAGGGTAGACACTGAAGCTTTCTTT.

The chain couples TRBV6-5 to TRBJ1-5; D is undetermined. CDR3 size: 15 residues. Germline CDR1 reads MNHEY; CDR2 reads SVGAGI. Trimming cost V 5 bases and J 5 bases, with 16 bases left between them. The CDR3 coding sequence is TGTGCCAGCAGTCCCAAAAGAGCCACCTATCAGCCCCAGCATTTT. Translation: CASSPKRATYQPQHF.